This T cell receptor (beta chain) was documented in a study of T-cell reconstitution after alpha-beta-depleted transplantation in children. The CDR3 length is 18 residues. The junction had 11 bases not matched to a gene; V was cut back by 1 base and J by 0 bases. CDR1 is SGHAT, CDR2 FQNNGV, per germline. TCRbeta library preparation incorporated unique molecular identifiers. TCRdb redid the calling of the PCR reads with MiXCR, one entry per CDR3 protein. The sample has some 500,000 distinct CDR3 sequences, about 17% seen once. The chain links TRBV11-2 to TRBJ2-5; 7 bases match TRBD2. This receptor was obtained from a human donor who donated a stem cell graft to a child with acute lymphoblastic leukemia. The sequencing used PBMCs from the stem cell graft donor, collected from the stem cell graft. CDR3 bases: TGTGCCAGCAGCTTAGGCGTCTTCGCGGGAGAGTACCAAGAGACCCAGTACTTC. Protein: CASSLGVFAGEYQETQYF. The full variable domain, rest sourced from reference TRBV11-2 and TRBJ2-5, is EAGVAQSPRYKIIEKRQSVAFWCNPISGHATLYWYQQILGQGPKLLIQFQNNGVVDDSQLPKDRFSAERLKGVDSTLKIQPAKLEDSAVYLCASSLGVFAGEYQETQYFGPGTRLLVL.